A selection of T cell receptor beta chains follows, all from one sample in a study of blood T cells in healthy people across ages. A single record per CDR3 protein comes from TCRdb applying MiXCR to the 5' RACE reads. The profile shows around 780,000 distinct CDR3 sequences, around 24% of them singletons. The data were also submitted as part of a second study, on T cells of mothers and their children.

Sequencing was done on a sample of blood. The source of these receptors is a boy aged 5-17 years in good health. Both conserved end residues are part of each CDR3. The D gene is left open where the match is weak. The listing skips clone size in some rows; elsewhere it reads once, few, many or a size class.

TRBJ2-5,NA,TRBV5-1,NA,TGCGCCAGCAGCTTGTCCGGCAGGCAGCGGGAGACCCAGTACTTC,CASSLSGRQRETQYF
TRBJ1-1,NA,TRBV7-9,NA,TGTGCCAGCAGCTTAGGAGCGGCAGAGGAAGCTTTCTTT,CASSLGAAEEAFF
TRBJ2-3,few,TRBV9,TRBD1,TGTGCCAGCAGCGTAGCTGAGGGGGCGAGCACAGATACGCAGTATTTT,CASSVAEGASTDTQYF
TRBJ2-1,NA,TRBV20-1,NA,TGCAGTGCTAGAGATTCCGGGGATCCCTACAATGAGCAGTTCTTC,CSARDSGDPYNEQFF
TRBJ2-7,NA,TRBV5-1,TRBD2,TGCGCCAGCCATGGACTAGCGGGGGCTACCTCCTACGAGCAGTACTTC,CASHGLAGATSYEQYF
TRBJ1-4,NA,TRBV5-1,NA,TGCGCCAGCAGCTTGGGCAGGGATAATGAAAAACTGTTTTTT,CASSLGRDNEKLFF
TRBJ1-4,NA,TRBV5-1,NA,TGCGCCAGCAGCTGGGGGAAATGGGATGAAAAACTGTTTTTT,CASSWGKWDEKLFF
TRBJ2-7,few,TRBV12-5,NA,TGTGCTAGTGGTACAGGGTATAGCTCCTACGAGCAGTACTTC,CASGTGYSSYEQYF
TRBJ2-5,NA,TRBV5-1,TRBD2,TGCGCCAGCAGCTCCGGGACTAGCGGGGGCGCTCCGCAGACCCAGTACTTC,CASSSGTSGGAPQTQYF
TRBJ1-2,NA,TRBV27,TRBD1,TGTGCCAGCAGTTTACCCGGACAGGGGGCGCCCACTAACTATGGCTACACCTTC,CASSLPGQGAPTNYGYTF
TRBJ2-1,NA,TRBV28,TRBD2,TGTGCCAGCAGTCCACGGGGGACTAGCGGGGAGATCCATTACAATGAGCAGTTCTTC,CASSPRGTSGEIHYNEQFF
TRBJ1-2,few,TRBV13,NA,TGTGCCAGCAGCTTATCCGTCTATGGCTACACCTTC,CASSLSVYGYTF
TRBJ2-5,NA,TRBV12-3/TRBV12-4,NA,TGTGCCAGCAGCCCTGTTGAGACTAGGGGGAAAGAGACCCAGTACTTC,CASSPVETRGKETQYF
TRBJ2-1,NA,TRBV29-1,NA,TGCAGCGTTGAGTCCCGAAATCGGAATGAGCAGTTCTTC,CSVESRNRNEQFF
TRBJ2-7,few,TRBV30,NA,TGTGCCTGGAGTGTAGGGTCTTCCTACGAGCAGTACTTC,CAWSVGSSYEQYF
TRBJ2-7,few,TRBV20-1,NA,TGCAGTGCCGCGCGGGACACGGGCTACGAGCAGTACTTC,CSAARDTGYEQYF
TRBJ1-2,NA,TRBV4-1,NA,TGCGCCAGCACCACAGGTACTGGAGACTATGGCTACACCTTC,CASTTGTGDYGYTF